This T cell receptor beta chain stems from a study of T cell responses to AZD1222 COVID-19 vaccine. Study-wide results and caveats: Reportedly, nearly half of unique spike TCRs recognized epitopes outside B.1.351/B.1.1.7 mutations. Recipients of AZD1222 seropositive at baseline numbered only 5 to 7. The donor cohort was predominantly white British with a female majority, and clonal diversity may have been underestimated.

Analyses pooled second doses at about 4 or about 12 weeks. Repertoires were generated with immunoSEQ multiplex PCR, while TCRdb's copy carries only in-frame clones and drops some. The sample includes 110,000 or so clones, approximately 90% of them seen just once. A remark on this clone: Its antigen is not identified.

Trimming removed 4 bases from V and 0 bases from J, with 6 bases in between. The CDR3 runs 14 residues. Germline CDR1 reads MNHEY; CDR2 reads SVGAGI. Sequenced here: peripheral blood, sampled 28 days after the second AZD1222 dose. V gene TRBV6-5 combines with J gene TRBJ2-2; D possibly corresponds to TRBD1 (5 bases). The sequence was obtained from an adult who received the AZD1222 COVID-19 vaccine. DNA for the CDR3: TGTGCCAGCAGTTGGACACCGAACACCGGGGAGCTGTTTTTT. Translated: CASSWTPNTGELFF.